This TCR beta chain was sequenced during a study of T cell repertoires in cytomegalovirus infection. Study overall: Newly reported HLA-C-restricted and thoroughly characterized HLA-B-restricted CMV epitopes were employed.

Whole-study results and caveats: Cumulative public TCR beta family frequency identified carriers of CMV plus the relevant HLA.

Germline CDR1 reads LGHNA; CDR2 reads YSLEER. V was pared by 4 bases and J by 8 bases, with 5 bases of the junction left unmatched. CDR3 length: 14 residues. TCRdb analysed the reads with MiXCR anew, one entry per CDR3 protein. This table holds hundreds of thousands of distinct CDR3 sequences, roughly 33% found once. This clonotype was detected only a few times. What it binds is not known. This specimen was cultured PBMCs, taken from culture after CMV antigen stimulation. This chain joins TRBV4-3 and TRBJ2-1; 10 positions agree with TRBD2. This receptor was obtained from a human donor in good health (CMV status not recorded). Some clones in this sample may be carry-over from other donors' samples. Written as DNA, the CDR3 is TGCGCCAGCAGCCCAGCGGGGGGGATCTATGAGCAGTTCTTC. As protein: CASSPAGGIYEQFF.